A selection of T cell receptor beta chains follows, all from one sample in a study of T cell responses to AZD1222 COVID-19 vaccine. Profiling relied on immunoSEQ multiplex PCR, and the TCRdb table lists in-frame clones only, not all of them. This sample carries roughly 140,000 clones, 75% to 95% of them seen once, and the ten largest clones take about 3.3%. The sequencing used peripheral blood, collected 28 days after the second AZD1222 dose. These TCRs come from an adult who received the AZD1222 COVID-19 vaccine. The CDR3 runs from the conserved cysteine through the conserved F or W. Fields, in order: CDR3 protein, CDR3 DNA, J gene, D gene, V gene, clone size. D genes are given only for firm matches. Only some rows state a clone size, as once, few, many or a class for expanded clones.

cdr3_aa: CASNDRGGNQPQHF
cdr3_nt: TGTGCCAGCAATGACAGGGGAGGCAATCAGCCCCAGCATTTT
j_call: TRBJ1-5
d_call: TRBD1
v_call: TRBV6-1
clone_size: NA

cdr3_aa: CASSFDRDQPLHF
cdr3_nt: TGTGCCAGTAGTTTCGACAGGGACCAACCCCTCCACTTT
j_call: TRBJ1-6
d_call: TRBD1
v_call: TRBV19
clone_size: NA

cdr3_aa: CASSRTEGDYGYTF
cdr3_nt: TGTGCCAGTAGCCGCACAGAAGGGGACTATGGCTACACCTTC
j_call: TRBJ1-2
d_call: NA
v_call: TRBV19
clone_size: NA

cdr3_aa: CASSEHRDLNTEAFF
cdr3_nt: TGTGCCAGCAGCGAACACAGGGATTTGAACACTGAAGCTTTCTTT
j_call: TRBJ1-1
d_call: NA
v_call: TRBV11-2
clone_size: NA

cdr3_aa: CSVAGTGGTGELFF
cdr3_nt: TGCAGCGTTGCCGGGACAGGGGGCACCGGGGAGCTGTTTTTT
j_call: TRBJ2-2
d_call: TRBD1
v_call: TRBV29-1
clone_size: NA

cdr3_aa: CASSIAAENSPLHF
cdr3_nt: TGTGCCAGCAGCATAGCGGCAGAGAATTCACCCCTCCACTTT
j_call: TRBJ1-6
d_call: NA
v_call: TRBV9
clone_size: NA

cdr3_aa: CASSDFGGRTEAFF
cdr3_nt: TGTGCCAGCAGTGATTTCGGGGGTCGGACTGAAGCTTTCTTT
j_call: TRBJ1-1
d_call: NA
v_call: TRBV6-1
clone_size: NA

cdr3_aa: CSASPSGLGQYF
cdr3_nt: TGCAGTGCTAGTCCTTCCGGTCTAGGGCAGTACTTC
j_call: TRBJ2-7
d_call: NA
v_call: TRBV20-1
clone_size: few

cdr3_aa: CASSLLDRVGYTF
cdr3_nt: TGCGCCAGCAGCTTGCTAGACAGAGTTGGCTACACCTTC
j_call: TRBJ1-2
d_call: NA
v_call: TRBV5-1
clone_size: NA

cdr3_aa: CASSPGLAGEIEQFF
cdr3_nt: TGCGCCAGCAGCCCCGGACTAGCGGGAGAGATTGAGCAGTTCTTC
j_call: TRBJ2-1
d_call: TRBD2
v_call: TRBV5-1
clone_size: NA

cdr3_aa: CASRWGLNTEAFF
cdr3_nt: TGTGCCAGCCGATGGGGGCTGAACACTGAAGCTTTCTTT
j_call: TRBJ1-1
d_call: NA
v_call: TRBV5-6
clone_size: NA

cdr3_aa: CSVEGWLDEQFF
cdr3_nt: TGCAGCGTTGAGGGCTGGCTCGATGAGCAGTTCTTC
j_call: TRBJ2-1
d_call: NA
v_call: TRBV29-1
clone_size: NA

cdr3_aa: CAWSAGGVQPQHF
cdr3_nt: TGTGCCTGGAGTGCGGGGGGCGTGCAGCCCCAGCATTTT
j_call: TRBJ1-5
d_call: NA
v_call: TRBV30
clone_size: NA

cdr3_aa: CASSQEGQVSYEQYF
cdr3_nt: TGTGCCAGCAGCCAAGAGGGGCAGGTATCCTACGAGCAGTACTTC
j_call: TRBJ2-7
d_call: NA
v_call: TRBV4-2
clone_size: NA

cdr3_aa: CASSPPGMGQETQYF
cdr3_nt: TGTGCCAGCTCACCACCAGGGATGGGCCAAGAGACCCAGTACTTC
j_call: TRBJ2-5
d_call: NA
v_call: TRBV18
clone_size: NA

cdr3_aa: CAWSGPDYYYEQYF
cdr3_nt: TGTGCCTGGAGTGGGCCGGACTACTACTACGAGCAGTACTTC
j_call: TRBJ2-7
d_call: NA
v_call: TRBV30
clone_size: NA